Sequencing of this T cell receptor (beta chain) was carried out in a study of PD-1 and CTLA-4 blockade in melanoma. The assay was immunoSEQ multiplex PCR, and TCRdb's table has in-frame clones only and misses some. The profile shows roughly 30,000 clones, about 88% of them singletons. CDR1 SGDLS and CDR2 YYNGEE come from the germline V gene. The CDR3 spans 16 residues. Trimming took 3 bases from V and 5 from J, leaving 20 bases between them. The sequence came from a human donor with melanoma. The input for sequencing was CD8+ T cells from peripheral blood, taken from a patient given anti-PD-1 treatment. The rearrangement joins TRBV9 to TRBJ2-5; D is perhaps TRBD2 (7 bases). CDR3 sequence: CASSDLRAGARETQYF. CDR3 DNA sequence: TGTGCCAGCAGCGACTTACGCGCGGGGGCTAGGGAGACCCAGTACTTC.